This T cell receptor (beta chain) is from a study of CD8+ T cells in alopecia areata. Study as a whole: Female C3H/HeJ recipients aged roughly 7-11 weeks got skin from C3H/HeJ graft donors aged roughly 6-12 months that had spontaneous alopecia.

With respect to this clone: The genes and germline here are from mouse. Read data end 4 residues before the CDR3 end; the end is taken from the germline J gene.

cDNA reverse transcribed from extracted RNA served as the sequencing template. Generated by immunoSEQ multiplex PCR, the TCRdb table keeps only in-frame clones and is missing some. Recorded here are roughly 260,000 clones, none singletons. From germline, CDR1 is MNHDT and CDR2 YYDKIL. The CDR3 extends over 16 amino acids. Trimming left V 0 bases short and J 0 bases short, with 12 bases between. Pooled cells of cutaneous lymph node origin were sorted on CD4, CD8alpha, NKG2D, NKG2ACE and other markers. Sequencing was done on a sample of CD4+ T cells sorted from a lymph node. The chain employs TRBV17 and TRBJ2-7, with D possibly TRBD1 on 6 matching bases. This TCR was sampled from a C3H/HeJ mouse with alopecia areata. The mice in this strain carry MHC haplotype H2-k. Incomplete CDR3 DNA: TGTGCTAGCAGTAGAGAACCGGGACATAGCTCCTAT. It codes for CASSREPGHSSY. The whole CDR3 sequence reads CASSREPGHSSYEQYF.